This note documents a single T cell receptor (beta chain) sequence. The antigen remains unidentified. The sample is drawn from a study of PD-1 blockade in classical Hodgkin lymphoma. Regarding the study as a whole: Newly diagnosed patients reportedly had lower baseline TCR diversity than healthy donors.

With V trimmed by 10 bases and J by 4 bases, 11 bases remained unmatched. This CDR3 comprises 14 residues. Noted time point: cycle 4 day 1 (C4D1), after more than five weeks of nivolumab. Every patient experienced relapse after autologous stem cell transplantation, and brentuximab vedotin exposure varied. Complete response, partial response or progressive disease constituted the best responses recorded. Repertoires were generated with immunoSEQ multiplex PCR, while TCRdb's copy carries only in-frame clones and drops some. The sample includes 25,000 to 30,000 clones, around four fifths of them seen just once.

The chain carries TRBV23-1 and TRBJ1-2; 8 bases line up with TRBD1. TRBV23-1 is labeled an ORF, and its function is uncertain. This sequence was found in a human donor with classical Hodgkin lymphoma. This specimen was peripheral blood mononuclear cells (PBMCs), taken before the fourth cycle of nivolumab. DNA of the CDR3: TGCGCCACCAGAAGACAGGGGCCTCTCTATGGCTACACCTTC. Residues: CATRRQGPLYGYTF.